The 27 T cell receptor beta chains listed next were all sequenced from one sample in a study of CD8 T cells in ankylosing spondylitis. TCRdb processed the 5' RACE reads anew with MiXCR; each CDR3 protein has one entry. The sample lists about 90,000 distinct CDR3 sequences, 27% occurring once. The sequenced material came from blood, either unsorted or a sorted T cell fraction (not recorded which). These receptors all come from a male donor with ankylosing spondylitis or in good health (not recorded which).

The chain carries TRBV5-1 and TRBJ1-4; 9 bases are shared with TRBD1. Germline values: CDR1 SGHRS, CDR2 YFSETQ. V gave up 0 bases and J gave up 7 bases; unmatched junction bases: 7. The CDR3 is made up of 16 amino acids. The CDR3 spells CASSLGPDRGIEKLFF. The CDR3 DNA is TGCGCCAGCAGCTTGGGTCCGGACAGGGGCATTGAAAAACTGTTTTTT. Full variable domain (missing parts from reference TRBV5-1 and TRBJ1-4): KAGVTQTPRYLIKTRGQQVTLSCSPISGHRSVSWYQQTPGQGLQFLFEYFSETQRNKGNFPGRFSGRQFSNSRSEMNVSTLELGDSALYLCASSLGPDRGIEKLFFGSGTQLSVL.

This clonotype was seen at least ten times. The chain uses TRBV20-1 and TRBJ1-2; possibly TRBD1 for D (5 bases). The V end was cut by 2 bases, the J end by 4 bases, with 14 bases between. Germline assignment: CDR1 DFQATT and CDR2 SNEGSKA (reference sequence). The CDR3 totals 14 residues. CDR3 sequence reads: CSARLAGRLYGYTF. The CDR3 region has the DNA TGCAGTGCTAGATTGGCAGGGAGGCTCTATGGCTACACCTTC.

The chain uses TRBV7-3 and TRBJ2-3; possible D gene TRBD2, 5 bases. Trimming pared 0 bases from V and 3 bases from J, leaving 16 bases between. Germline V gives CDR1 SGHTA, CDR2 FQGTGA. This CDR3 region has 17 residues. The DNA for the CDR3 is TGTGCCAGCAGCTTAACGGGTGCGGGCGGTGTGACAGATACGCAGTATTTT. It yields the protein CASSLTGAGGVTDTQYF.

CDR3 nucleotide sequence: TGTGCCAGCAGTGATCCGGGACTGAATGAAAAACTGTTTTTT. It codes for CASSDPGLNEKLFF. The chain links TRBV25-1 to TRBJ1-4; a weak D match, TRBD1 (5 bases). Trimming took 3 bases from V and 5 from J, leaving 10 bases between them. This CDR3 is built from 14 residues. Germline CDR1 MGHDK, CDR2 SYGVNS.

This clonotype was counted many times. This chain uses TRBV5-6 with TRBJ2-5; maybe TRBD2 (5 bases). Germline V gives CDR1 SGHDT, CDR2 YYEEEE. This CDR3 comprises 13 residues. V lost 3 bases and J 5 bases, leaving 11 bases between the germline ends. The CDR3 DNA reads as TGTGCCAGCAGCTCCTCGGGAACTGAGACCCAGTACTTC. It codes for CASSSSGTETQYF.

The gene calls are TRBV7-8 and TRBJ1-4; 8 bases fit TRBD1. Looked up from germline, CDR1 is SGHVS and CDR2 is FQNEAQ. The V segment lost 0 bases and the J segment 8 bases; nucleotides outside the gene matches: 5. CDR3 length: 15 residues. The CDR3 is CASSLAQGAREKLFF. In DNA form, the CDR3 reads TGTGCCAGCAGCTTAGCTCAGGGGGCGAGAGAAAAACTGTTTTTT. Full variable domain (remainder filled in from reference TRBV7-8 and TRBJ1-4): GAGVSQSPRYKVAKRGQDVALRCDPISGHVSLFWYQQALGQGPEFLTYFQNEAQLDKSGLPSDRFFAERPEGSVSTLKIQRTQQEDSAVYLCASSLAQGAREKLFFGSGTQLSVL.

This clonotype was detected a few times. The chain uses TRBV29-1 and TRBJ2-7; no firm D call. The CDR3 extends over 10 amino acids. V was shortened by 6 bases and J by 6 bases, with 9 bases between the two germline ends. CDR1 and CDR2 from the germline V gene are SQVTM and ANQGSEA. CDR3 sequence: CSVRTGEQYF. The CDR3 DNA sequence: TGCAGCGTCCGGACGGGCGAGCAGTACTTC.

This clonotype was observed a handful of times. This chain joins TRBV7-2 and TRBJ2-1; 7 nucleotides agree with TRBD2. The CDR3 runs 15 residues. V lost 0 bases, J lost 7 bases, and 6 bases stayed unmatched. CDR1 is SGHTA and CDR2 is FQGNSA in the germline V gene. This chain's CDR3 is CASSLALGGGNEQFF. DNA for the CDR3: TGTGCCAGCAGCTTAGCGTTGGGGGGGGGGAATGAGCAGTTCTTC.

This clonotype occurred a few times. CDR3 coding DNA: TGTGCCAGCAGTTACGTGGGACAGGGGCGGGAAAAACTGTTTTTT. As protein: CASSYVGQGREKLFF. This chain uses TRBV6-5 with TRBJ1-4, with TRBD1 matching 10 bases. Germline CDR1 MNHEY, CDR2 SVGAGI. The CDR3 has 15 amino acids. V lost 2 bases, J lost 8 bases, and 5 bases stayed unmatched.

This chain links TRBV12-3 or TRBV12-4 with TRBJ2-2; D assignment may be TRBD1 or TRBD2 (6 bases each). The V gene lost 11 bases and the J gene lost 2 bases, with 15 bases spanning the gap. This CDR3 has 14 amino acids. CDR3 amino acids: CAGGRGVNTGELFF. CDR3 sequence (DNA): TGTGCCGGGGGTAGGGGGGTTAACACCGGGGAGCTGTTTTTT.

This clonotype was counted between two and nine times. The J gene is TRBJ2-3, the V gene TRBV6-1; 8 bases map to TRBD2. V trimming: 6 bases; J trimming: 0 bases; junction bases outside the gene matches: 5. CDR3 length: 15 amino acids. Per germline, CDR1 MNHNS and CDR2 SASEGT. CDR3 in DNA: TGTGCCAGCAGACCCGGACTAGCCAGCACAGATACGCAGTATTTT. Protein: CASRPGLASTDTQYF.

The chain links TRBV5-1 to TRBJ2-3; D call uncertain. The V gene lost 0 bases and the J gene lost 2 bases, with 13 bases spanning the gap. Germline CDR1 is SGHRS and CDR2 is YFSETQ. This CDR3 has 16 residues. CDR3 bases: TGCGCCAGCAGCTTGGACGGTCACTCCTCCACAGATACGCAGTATTTT. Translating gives CASSLDGHSSTDTQYF. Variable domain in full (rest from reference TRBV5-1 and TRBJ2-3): KAGVTQTPRYLIKTRGQQVTLSCSPISGHRSVSWYQQTPGQGLQFLFEYFSETQRNKGNFPGRFSGRQFSNSRSEMNVSTLELGDSALYLCASSLDGHSSTDTQYFGPGTRLTVL.

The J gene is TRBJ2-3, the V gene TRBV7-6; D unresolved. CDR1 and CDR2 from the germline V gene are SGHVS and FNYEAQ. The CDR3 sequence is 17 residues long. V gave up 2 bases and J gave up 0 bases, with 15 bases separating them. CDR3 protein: CASSLLASVPSTDTQYF. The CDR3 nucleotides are TGTGCCAGCAGCTTACTCGCTTCTGTTCCTAGCACAGATACGCAGTATTTT.

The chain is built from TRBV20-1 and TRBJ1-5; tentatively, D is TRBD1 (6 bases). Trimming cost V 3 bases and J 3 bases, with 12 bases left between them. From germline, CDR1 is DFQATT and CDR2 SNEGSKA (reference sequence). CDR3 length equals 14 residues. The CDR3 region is CSASNGGHNQPQHF. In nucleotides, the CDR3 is TGCAGTGCTAGTAATGGGGGCCACAATCAGCCCCAGCATTTT.

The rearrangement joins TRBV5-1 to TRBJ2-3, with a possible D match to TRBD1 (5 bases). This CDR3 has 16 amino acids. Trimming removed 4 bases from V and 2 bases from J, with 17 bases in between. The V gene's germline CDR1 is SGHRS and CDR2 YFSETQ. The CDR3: CASSARRGQVTDTQYF. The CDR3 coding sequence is TGCGCCAGCAGCGCTCGAAGGGGCCAGGTCACAGATACGCAGTATTTT. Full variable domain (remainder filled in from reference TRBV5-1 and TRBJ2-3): KAGVTQTPRYLIKTRGQQVTLSCSPISGHRSVSWYQQTPGQGLQFLFEYFSETQRNKGNFPGRFSGRQFSNSRSEMNVSTLELGDSALYLCASSARRGQVTDTQYFGPGTRLTVL.

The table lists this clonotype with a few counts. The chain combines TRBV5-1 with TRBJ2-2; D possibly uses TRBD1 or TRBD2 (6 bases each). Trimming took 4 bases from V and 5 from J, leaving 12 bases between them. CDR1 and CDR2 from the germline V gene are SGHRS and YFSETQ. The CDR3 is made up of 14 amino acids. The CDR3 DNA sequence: TGCGCCAGCAGCGGAGGGACACCGACCGGGGAGCTGTTTTTT. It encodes CASSGGTPTGELFF.

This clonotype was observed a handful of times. The CDR3 spells CASTIRVPLYEQYF. CDR3 bases: TGTGCCAGCACTATCAGGGTTCCCCTCTACGAGCAGTACTTC. The chain combines TRBV6-1 with TRBJ2-7; TRBD1 is a possible D gene (5 bases). The length of the CDR3 is 14 residues. Trimming stripped 7 bases from V and 3 bases from J, with 16 bases between. Germline values: CDR1 MNHNS, CDR2 SASEGT.

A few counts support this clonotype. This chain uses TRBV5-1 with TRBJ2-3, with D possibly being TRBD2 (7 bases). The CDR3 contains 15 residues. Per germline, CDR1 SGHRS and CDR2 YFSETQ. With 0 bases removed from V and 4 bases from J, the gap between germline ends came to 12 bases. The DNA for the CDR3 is TGCGCCAGCAGCTTGGCAGGGCGGGGGCCAGATACGCAGTATTTT. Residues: CASSLAGRGPDTQYF.

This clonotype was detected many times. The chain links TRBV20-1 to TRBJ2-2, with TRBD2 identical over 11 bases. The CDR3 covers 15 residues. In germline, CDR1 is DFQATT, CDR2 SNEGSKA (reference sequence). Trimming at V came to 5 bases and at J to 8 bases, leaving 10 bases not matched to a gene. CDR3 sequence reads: CSARNPSGRRGELFF. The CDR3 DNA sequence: TGCAGTGCTCGGAACCCTAGCGGGAGGAGGGGGGAGCTGTTTTTT.

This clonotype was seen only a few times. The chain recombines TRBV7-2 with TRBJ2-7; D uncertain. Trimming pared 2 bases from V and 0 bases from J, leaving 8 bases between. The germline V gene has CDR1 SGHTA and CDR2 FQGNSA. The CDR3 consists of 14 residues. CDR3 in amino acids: CASSLRYASYEQYV. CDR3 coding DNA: TGTGCCAGCAGCTTAAGGTACGCCTCCTACGAGCAGTACGTC.

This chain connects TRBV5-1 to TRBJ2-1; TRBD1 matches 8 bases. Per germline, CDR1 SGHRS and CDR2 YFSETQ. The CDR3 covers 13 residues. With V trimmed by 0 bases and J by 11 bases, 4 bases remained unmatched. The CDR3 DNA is TGCGCCAGCAGCTTGGATTGGGACAGGAAGCAGTTCTTC. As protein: CASSLDWDRKQFF.

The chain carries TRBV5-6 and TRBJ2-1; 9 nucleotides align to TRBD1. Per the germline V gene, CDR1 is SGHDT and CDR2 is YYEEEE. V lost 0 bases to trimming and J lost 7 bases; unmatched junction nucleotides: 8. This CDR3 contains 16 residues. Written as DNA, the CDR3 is TGTGCCAGCAGCTTGGCCGCGACAGGGGGGCGAAATGAGCAGTTCTTC. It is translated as CASSLAATGGRNEQFF.

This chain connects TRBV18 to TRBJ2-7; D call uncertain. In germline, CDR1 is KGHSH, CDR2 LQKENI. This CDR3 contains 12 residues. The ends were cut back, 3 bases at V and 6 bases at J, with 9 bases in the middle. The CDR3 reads CASSPPIGEQYV. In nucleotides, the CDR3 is TGTGCCAGCTCACCTCCCATAGGCGAGCAGTACGTC.

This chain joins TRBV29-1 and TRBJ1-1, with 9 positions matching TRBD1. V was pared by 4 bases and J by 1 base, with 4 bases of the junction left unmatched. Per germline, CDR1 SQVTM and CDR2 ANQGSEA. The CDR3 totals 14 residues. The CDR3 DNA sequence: TGCAGCGTTGTCCCGGGACAGGGGAACACTGAAGCTTTCTTT. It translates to CSVVPGQGNTEAFF. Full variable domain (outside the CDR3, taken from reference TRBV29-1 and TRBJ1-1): SAVISQKPSRDICQRGTSLTIQCQVDSQVTMMFWYRQQPGQSLTLIATANQGSEATYESGFVIDKFPISRPNLTFSTLTVSNMSPEDSSIYLCSVVPGQGNTEAFFGQGTRLTVV.

Written as DNA, the CDR3 is TGCGCCAGCCAAAGGCTAGCGGGAGGTCCAGGAGAGACCCAGTACTTC. Protein product: CASQRLAGGPGETQYF. This chain connects TRBV5-1 to TRBJ2-5; 11 nucleotides line up with TRBD2. Looked up from germline, CDR1 is SGHRS and CDR2 is YFSETQ. The CDR3 loop spans 16 amino acids. After removal of 7 bases from V and 4 bases from J, the junction contained 12 bases not matched to a gene.

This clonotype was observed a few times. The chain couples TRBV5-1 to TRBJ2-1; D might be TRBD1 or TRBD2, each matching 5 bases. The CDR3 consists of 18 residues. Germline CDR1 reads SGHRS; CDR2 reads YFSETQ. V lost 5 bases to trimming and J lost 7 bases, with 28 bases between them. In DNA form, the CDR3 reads TGCGCCAGCAGTTACGGAAGCCAGGGTTCTAGAGGGTCAAATGAGCAGTTCTTC. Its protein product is CASSYGSQGSRGSNEQFF.

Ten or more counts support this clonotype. This CDR3 reads CASSFGASTQHF. DNA of the CDR3: TGTGCCAGCAGCTTCGGAGCTTCGACCCAGCATTTT. The chain combines TRBV7-2 with TRBJ1-5; D unclear. The CDR3 runs to 12 residues. Trimming left V 3 bases short and J 11 bases short, with 11 bases between. CDR1 SGHTA and CDR2 FQGNSA come from the germline V gene.